A single sample is the source of the 32 T cell receptor beta chains below, sequenced in a study of cytomegalovirus exposure and HLA in healthy donors. Vbeta (60) and Jbeta (13) primers were used in the PCR. Sequenced by immunoSEQ multiplex PCR; TCRdb stores in-frame clones only, minus some. This table holds about 120,000 clones, 81% found once. Sequences were obtained from PBMCs. The receptors here all came from a woman in her 30s in good health and CMV-seronegative.

This clone was recorded once. This sequence joins TRBV27 and TRBJ1-2, with D uncertain. V shed 7 bases and J shed 5 bases, with 8 bases lying between them. There are 11 residues in the CDR3. Germline V CDR1 and CDR2: MNHEY, SMNVEV (reference sequence). The CDR3 DNA follows: TGTGCCAGCACTCGAGGGTATGGCTACACCTTC. Its translation is CASTRGYGYTF.

The chain combines TRBV11-2 with TRBJ2-7; a weak D match, TRBD2 (6 bases). The CDR3 sequence is 16 residues long. The germline V gene has CDR1 SGHAT and CDR2 FQNNGV. Trimming pared 6 bases from V and 6 bases from J, leaving 24 bases between. The CDR3 reads CASRLFELAGIGEQYF. Here the CDR3 DNA reads TGTGCCAGCAGGCTCTTCGAACTAGCTGGGATAGGCGAGCAGTACTTC.

The V gene is TRBV9, the J gene TRBJ2-1, with D maybe TRBD1 (5 bases). Germline V gives CDR1 SGDLS, CDR2 YYNGEE. The CDR3 consists of 13 residues. Trimming removed 0 bases at V and 12 bases at J, with 13 bases between. This chain's CDR3 is CASSVEGIGWQFF. In nucleotides, the CDR3 is TGTGCCAGCAGCGTAGAGGGGATCGGGTGGCAGTTCTTC.

This rearrangement joins TRBV13 to TRBJ2-7; 7 bases match TRBD1. The CDR3 covers 16 residues. CDR1 is PRHDT and CDR2 is FYEKMQ in the germline V gene (reference sequence). With V trimmed by 4 bases and J by 3 bases, 12 bases remained unmatched. CDR3: CASSSESTGKGYEQYF. As DNA, the CDR3 is TGTGCCAGCAGCTCCGAATCGACAGGGAAAGGCTACGAGCAGTACTTC.

The chain links TRBV4-1 to TRBJ2-5; 7 nucleotides agree with TRBD1. The DNA end favors TRBJ2-7, so the J call may be wrong. Germline CDR1 and CDR2: MGHRA and YSYEKL. The CDR3 covers 14 residues. The CDR3 coding sequence is TGCGCCAGCAGCCAAATTGCAGGGGGCTACGAGCAGTACTTC. As protein: CASSQIAGGYEQYF.

The chain is built from TRBV5-1 and TRBJ1-1; 7 bases fit TRBD1. The germline V gene encodes CDR1 SGHRS and CDR2 YFSETQ. The CDR3 runs 14 residues. V shed 5 bases, J shed 0 bases, and the junction held 4 bases outside the gene matches. The CDR3 sequence is CASRGGTVNTEAFF. The CDR3 DNA is TGCGCCAGCAGGGGCGGGACAGTGAACACTGAAGCTTTCTTT. Full variable domain (missing parts from reference TRBV5-1 and TRBJ1-1): KAGVTQTPRYLIKTRGQQVTLSCSPISGHRSVSWYQQTPGQGLQFLFEYFSETQRNKGNFPGRFSGRQFSNSRSEMNVSTLELGDSALYLCASRGGTVNTEAFFGQGTRLTVV.

This clone was observed once. One junction end disagrees with the germline gene, perhaps due to a read error. V gene TRBV7-9 combines with J gene TRBJ2-6; maybe TRBD2 (5 bases). Germline loops: CDR1 SEHNR, CDR2 FQNEAQ (reference sequence). The CDR3 has 14 amino acids. CDR3 DNA: TGTTCCAGCAGCGAGGGTTTGGGGGCCAACGTCCTGACTTTC. This gives the protein CSSSEGLGANVLTF.

This clone was found a few times. This sequence joins TRBV7-9 and TRBJ1-3; D is uncertain. CDR1 is SEHNR, CDR2 FQNEAQ, per germline (reference sequence). V lost 4 bases and J 4 bases, leaving 11 bases between the germline ends. The CDR3 has 14 amino acids. In nucleotides, the CDR3 is TGTGCCAGCAGCTGGGGAGTGCAAGGAAACACCATATATTTT. This gives the protein CASSWGVQGNTIYF.

Concerning this clone: The sample holds other DNA sequences that translate to the same CDR3. The V and J genes are TRBV5-1 and TRBJ2-3, with 8 positions matching TRBD2. The ends lost 4 bases at V and 1 base at J; junction bases unmatched: 2. The CDR3 is 14 residues long. Germline V CDR1 and CDR2: SGHRS, YFSETQ. CDR3 region: CASSPGGGTDTQYF. The CDR3 DNA is TGCGCCAGCAGCCCCGGGGGGGGCACAGATACGCAGTATTTT.

This clone has just a few counts. The chain uses TRBV6-4 and TRBJ2-1; D unresolved. Germline V gene data show CDR1 as MRHNA and CDR2 as SNTAGT. Trimming took 2 bases from V and 3 from J, leaving 11 bases between them. The CDR3 has 15 residues. CDR3 nucleotides: TGTGCCAGCAGTGACGGGCAGAACAACTACAATGAGCAGTTCTTC. This encodes CASSDGQNNYNEQFF.

In this sample, this clone turned up a few times. V and J are TRBV30 and TRBJ2-7, with TRBD2 matching 7 bases. Germline trimming cut 0 bases from V and 2 bases from J; bases unmatched to any gene: 1. The CDR3 is 13 residues long. CDR1 and CDR2 (germline): GTSNPN, SVGIG (reference sequence). The CDR3 region is CAWSVGGAYEQYF. The CDR3 DNA is TGTGCCTGGAGTGTTGGGGGGGCCTACGAGCAGTACTTC.

The chain's CDR3 is CASSQEQVTDTQYF. In nucleotides, the CDR3 is TGTGCCAGCAGCCAAGAACAGGTCACAGATACGCAGTATTTT. V and J are TRBV14 and TRBJ2-3, with D possibly matching TRBD1 (5 bases). The germline V gene encodes CDR1 SGHDN and CDR2 FVKESK. The length of the CDR3 is 14 residues. The ends were cut back, 0 bases at V and 2 bases at J, with 6 bases in the middle.

The chain carries TRBV2 and TRBJ2-7; possibly TRBD1 for D (5 bases). CDR3 length equals 14 residues. Germline CDR1 SNHLY, CDR2 FYNNEI. V dropped 8 bases and J dropped 0 bases, with 14 bases sitting between them. The CDR3 nucleotides read TGTGCCAGCTTACTGGACACCAGCTCCTACGAGCAGTACTTC. Translated: CASLLDTSSYEQYF.

This sequence joins TRBV5-1 and TRBJ2-5; no definite D call. Germline CDR1 is SGHRS and CDR2 is YFSETQ. This CDR3 has 12 amino acids. Trimming took off 0 bases at V and 4 bases at J, with 4 bases between the two ends. CDR3 sequence (DNA): TGCGCCAGCAGCTTGGATCGAGAGACCCAGTACTTC. Translated: CASSLDRETQYF.

The chain employs TRBV11-2 and TRBJ2-7, with 9 nucleotides matching TRBD1. CDR1 is SGHAT and CDR2 is FQNNGV in the germline V gene. V was pared by 5 bases and J by 4 bases, with 18 bases of the junction left unmatched. This CDR3 contains 18 residues. The CDR3 spells CASSPRLGQGQLGYEQYF. In nucleotides, the CDR3 is TGTGCCAGCAGCCCTAGATTGGGACAGGGCCAACTGGGGTACGAGCAGTACTTC. Together with reference TRBV11-2 and TRBJ2-7, the CDR3 gives the full variable domain: EAGVAQSPRYKIIEKRQSVAFWCNPISGHATLYWYQQILGQGPKLLIQFQNNGVVDDSQLPKDRFSAERLKGVDSTLKIQPAKLEDSAVYLCASSPRLGQGQLGYEQYFGPGTRLTVT.

The gene calls are TRBV29-1 and TRBJ1-1, with no clear D. Deletions cut 4 bases from V and 1 base from J, with 7 bases between. The CDR3 runs 12 residues. Per the germline V gene, CDR1 is SQVTM and CDR2 is ANQGSEA. The CDR3 DNA follows: TGCAGCGTTGGGAGCGGGAACACTGAAGCTTTCTTT. It is translated as CSVGSGNTEAFF.

This chain joins TRBV9 and TRBJ2-6; D is perhaps TRBD2 (5 bases). Trimming pared 4 bases from V and 4 bases from J, leaving 18 bases between. CDR3 length: 17 amino acids. CDR1 and CDR2 (germline): SGDLS, YYNGEE. For the CDR3, the DNA is TGTGCCAGCAGCTCTAGTACTAGTGCCTCGGGGGCCAACGTCCTGACTTTC. Protein sequence: CASSSSTSASGANVLTF.

The rearrangement uses TRBV10-2 and TRBJ1-5; 8 bases agree with TRBD1. This CDR3 spans 14 amino acids. Per germline, CDR1 WSHSY and CDR2 SAAADI. The V segment lost 0 bases and the J segment 6 bases; nucleotides outside the gene matches: 1. Written as DNA, the CDR3 is TGCGCCAGCAGTGAGTCGACAGGGGCTCAGCCCCAGCATTTT. Its translation: CASSESTGAQPQHF.

This clone was seen a handful of times. The chain carries TRBV10-3 and TRBJ2-1, with a weak D call TRBD2 (5 bases). The V gene's germline CDR1 is ENHRY and CDR2 SYGVKD. The CDR3 extends over 15 amino acids. The V gene lost 5 bases and the J gene lost 6 bases, with 17 bases spanning the gap. CDR3 sequence reads: CAISKASGLGNEQFF. In DNA, the CDR3 is TGTGCCATCAGTAAAGCCTCCGGACTGGGCAATGAGCAGTTCTTC.

This rearrangement joins TRBV5-4 to TRBJ2-7, with D possibly matching TRBD2 (6 bases). In germline, CDR1 is SGHNT, CDR2 YYREEE (reference sequence). V lost 2 bases and J lost 1, with 10 bases in between. This CDR3 is built from 14 residues. This CDR3 reads CASSFGTGSYEQYF. CDR3 DNA sequence: TGTGCCAGCAGCTTCGGGACTGGGTCCTACGAGCAGTACTTC.

The gene calls are TRBV15 and TRBJ1-4, with D maybe TRBD1 (5 bases). CDR3 length: 14 amino acids. Between the trimmed V and J ends, which lost 4 bases and 4 bases, there was a span of 10 bases. Looked up from germline, CDR1 is LNHNV and CDR2 is YYDKDF (reference sequence). The DNA of the CDR3 is TGTGCCACCAGCACCAGGACAATTAATGAAAAACTGTTTTTT. Translated, it gives CATSTRTINEKLFF.

J is TRBJ2-1 and V is TRBV27; TRBD2 matches 11 bases. The CDR3 length is 17 residues. CDR1 and CDR2 (germline): MNHEY, SMNVEV (reference sequence). Losses at the gene ends were 6 bases for V and 4 bases for J; bases not matched to a gene: 11. DNA of the CDR3: TGTGCCAGCAGACGCGGGACTAGCGGACAGTTGTACAATGAGCAGTTCTTC. This encodes CASRRGTSGQLYNEQFF.

The chain couples TRBV7-9 to TRBJ2-4; 13 nucleotides agree with TRBD2. V dropped 5 bases and J dropped 1; count of bases not matched to a gene: 8. The CDR3 covers 18 residues. Germline V lookup: CDR1 SEHNR, CDR2 FQNEAQ (reference sequence). The DNA of the CDR3 is TGTGCCAGCAGCCAACTAGCGGGAGGGCTGGGGGCCAAAAACATTCAGTACTTC. Encoded protein: CASSQLAGGLGAKNIQYF.

This chain uses TRBV27 with TRBJ2-7; TRBD2 matches at 9 bases. V shed 7 bases and J 6 bases; nucleotides not matched to a gene: 10. This CDR3 has 14 amino acids. Germline CDR1 is MNHEY and CDR2 is SMNVEV (reference sequence). This CDR3 reads CASTPSRLAAEQYF. The CDR3 DNA is TGTGCCAGCACCCCTTCCCGACTAGCGGCCGAGCAGTACTTC.

This clone is a singleton in its sample. The J gene is TRBJ2-2, the V gene TRBV10-1; 13 positions match TRBD2. Germline values: CDR1 WNHNN, CDR2 SYGVQD (reference sequence). J lost 4 bases, V lost 3 bases, and 8 bases had no gene match. CDR3 length equals 18 residues. The CDR3 nucleotides are TGCGCCAGCAGTGAATTAGGACTAGCGGGAGATTTCACCGGGGAGCTGTTTTTT. Translation gives CASSELGLAGDFTGELFF.

V and J are TRBV2 and TRBJ1-5; D is possibly TRBD1 (5 bases). Germline V lookup: CDR1 SNHLY, CDR2 FYNNEI. The CDR3 is made up of 14 amino acids. Trimming removed 1 base at V and 5 bases at J, with 9 bases between. The CDR3 here is CASSEGGRYQPQHF. For the CDR3, the DNA is TGTGCCAGCAGTGAAGGGGGCCGATATCAGCCCCAGCATTTT.

This clone was seen only a few times. The V gene is TRBV7-2, the J gene TRBJ2-1; D may be TRBD1 (5 bases). The CDR3 runs to 14 residues. CDR1 is SGHTA and CDR2 is FQGNSA in the germline V gene. V gave up 7 bases and J gave up 5 bases, with 15 bases separating them. The CDR3 spells CASTLQGDDNEQFF. The CDR3 nucleotides are TGTGCCAGCACCCTCCAAGGGGATGACAATGAGCAGTTCTTC.

The CDR3 here is CASSSKRLAQTQYF. The CDR3 DNA reads TGTGCCAGCAGTTCCAAACGACTAGCACAGACCCAGTACTTC. This chain joins TRBV28 and TRBJ2-5; 7 bases map to TRBD2. V gave up 4 bases and J gave up 6 bases; unmatched junction bases: 8. This CDR3 has 14 amino acids. CDR1 is MDHEN, CDR2 SYDVKM, per germline.

This chain uses TRBV11-2 with TRBJ2-4; no clear D gene. Trimming shortened V by 1 base and J by 0 bases, and 10 bases separated the two germline ends. This CDR3 has 16 amino acids. Per the germline V gene, CDR1 is SGHAT and CDR2 is FQNNGV. CDR3 coding DNA: TGTGCCAGCAGCTTAGGCGGCCTAGTAGCCAAAAACATTCAGTACTTC. This encodes CASSLGGLVAKNIQYF.

This chain uses TRBV6-1 with TRBJ2-1; a possible D gene is TRBD2 (5 bases). V lost 6 bases to trimming and J lost 6 bases, with 15 bases between them. The CDR3 is made up of 14 amino acids. Germline V gene data show CDR1 as MNHNS and CDR2 as SASEGT. CDR3 loop: CASRTLAGLNEQFF. The CDR3 nucleotides read TGTGCCAGCAGGACCTTGGCGGGTCTCAATGAGCAGTTCTTC.

This sequence joins TRBV5-4 and TRBJ2-5, with 9 bases that match TRBD1. J was trimmed by 5 bases and V by 3 bases; bases with no gene match: 8. CDR3 length: 15 amino acids. Germline lookup yields CDR1 SGHNT and CDR2 YYREEE (reference sequence). DNA for the CDR3: TGTGCCAGCAGCTCCCGGGACAGGGTGGGGGAGACCCAGTACTTC. It yields the protein CASSSRDRVGETQYF.

The V call is TRBV7-2, the J call TRBJ2-1, with a tentative D call TRBD2 (6 bases). The CDR3 is 14 amino acids. Germline loops: CDR1 SGHTA, CDR2 FQGNSA. Trimming cost V 1 base and J 2 bases, with 6 bases left between them. CDR3 sequence: CASSLERAYNEQFF. The CDR3 region has the DNA TGTGCCAGCAGCTTAGAGCGGGCCTACAATGAGCAGTTCTTC.